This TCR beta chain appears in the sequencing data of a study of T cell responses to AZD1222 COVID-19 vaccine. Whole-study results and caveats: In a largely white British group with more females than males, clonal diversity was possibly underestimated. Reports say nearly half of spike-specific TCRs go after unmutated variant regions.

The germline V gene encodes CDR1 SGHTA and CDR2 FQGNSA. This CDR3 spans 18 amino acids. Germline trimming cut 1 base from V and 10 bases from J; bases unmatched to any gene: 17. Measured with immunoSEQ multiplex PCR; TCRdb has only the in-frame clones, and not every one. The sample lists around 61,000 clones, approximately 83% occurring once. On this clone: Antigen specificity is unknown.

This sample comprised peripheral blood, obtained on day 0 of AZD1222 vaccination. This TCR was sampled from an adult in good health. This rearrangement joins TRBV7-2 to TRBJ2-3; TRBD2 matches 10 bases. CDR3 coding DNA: TGTGCCAGCAGCTTAGGATCATCCAGCGGGGGGGCCGGATTGGCGCAGTATTTT. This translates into CASSLGSSSGGAGLAQYF.